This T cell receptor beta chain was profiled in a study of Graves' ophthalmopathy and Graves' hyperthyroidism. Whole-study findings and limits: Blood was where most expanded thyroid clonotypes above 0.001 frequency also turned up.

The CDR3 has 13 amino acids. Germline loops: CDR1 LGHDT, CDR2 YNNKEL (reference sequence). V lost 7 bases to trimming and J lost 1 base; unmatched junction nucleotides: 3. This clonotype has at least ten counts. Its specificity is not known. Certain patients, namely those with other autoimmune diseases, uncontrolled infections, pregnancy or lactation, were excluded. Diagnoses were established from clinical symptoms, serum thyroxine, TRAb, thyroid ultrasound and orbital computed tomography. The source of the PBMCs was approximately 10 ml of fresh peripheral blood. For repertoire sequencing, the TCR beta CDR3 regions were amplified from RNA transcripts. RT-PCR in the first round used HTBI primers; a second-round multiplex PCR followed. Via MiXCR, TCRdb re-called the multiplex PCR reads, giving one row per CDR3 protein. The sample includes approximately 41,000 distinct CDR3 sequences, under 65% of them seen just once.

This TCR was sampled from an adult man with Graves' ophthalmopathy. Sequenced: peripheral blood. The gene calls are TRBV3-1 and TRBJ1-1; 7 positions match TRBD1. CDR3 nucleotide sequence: TGTGCCAGCAAAAGGACAGGGAACACTGAAGCTTTCTTT. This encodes CASKRTGNTEAFF.